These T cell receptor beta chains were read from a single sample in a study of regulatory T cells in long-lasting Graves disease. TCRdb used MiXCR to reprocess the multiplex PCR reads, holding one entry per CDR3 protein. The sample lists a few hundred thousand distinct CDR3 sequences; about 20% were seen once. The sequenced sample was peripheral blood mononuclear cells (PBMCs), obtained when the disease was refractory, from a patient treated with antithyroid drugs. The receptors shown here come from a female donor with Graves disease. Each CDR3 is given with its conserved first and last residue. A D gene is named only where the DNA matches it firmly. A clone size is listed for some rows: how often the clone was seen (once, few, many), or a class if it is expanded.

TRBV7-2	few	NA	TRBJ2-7	TGTGCCAGCAGCTTTGCCCTACCTAGCGAGCAGTACTTC	CASSFALPSEQYF
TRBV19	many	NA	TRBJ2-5	TGTGCCAGTAGTATGGGAGAGAACCAGTACTTC	CASSMGENQYF
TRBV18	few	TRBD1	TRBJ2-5	TGTGCCAGCTCACCAGTACAGGGGAAGGGAGAGACCCAGTACTTC	CASSPVQGKGETQYF
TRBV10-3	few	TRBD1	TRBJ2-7	TGTGCCATCATACTACGAGACAGGGGTGTCGAGCAGTACTTC	CAIILRDRGVEQYF
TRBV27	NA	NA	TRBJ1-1	TGTGCCAGCAGGTCGGGGGGCCCGGCTGAAGCTTTCTTT	CASRSGGPAEAFF
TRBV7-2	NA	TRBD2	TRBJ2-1	TGTGCCAGCAGCCCTAGCGGGAGGGCCGCCAATGAGCAGTTCTTC	CASSPSGRAANEQFF
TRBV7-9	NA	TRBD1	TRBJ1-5	TGTGCCAGCAGCTTAGTCACCGGACAGGCCCTAAATCAGCCCCAGCATTTT	CASSLVTGQALNQPQHF
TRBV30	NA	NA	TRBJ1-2	TGTGCCGGTACAGGCGGGGGTTATGGCTACACCTTC	CAGTGGGYGYTF
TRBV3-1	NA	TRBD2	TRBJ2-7	TGTGCCAGCAGCCAAGGTGTCGGGAGGGTGGGATACGAGCAGTACTTC	CASSQGVGRVGYEQYF
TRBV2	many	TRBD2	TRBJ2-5	TGTGCCAGCGGATCGGGACTAGCGGGAGCCCAAGAGACCCAGTACTTC	CASGSGLAGAQETQYF
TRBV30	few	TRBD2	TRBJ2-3	TGTGCCTGGAGTGTAGCGGGGAAAGAGACAGATACGCAGTATTTT	CAWSVAGKETDTQYF
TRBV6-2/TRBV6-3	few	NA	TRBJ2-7	TGTGCCAGCAGTTCCCTAACATACGAGCAGTACTTC	CASSSLTYEQYF
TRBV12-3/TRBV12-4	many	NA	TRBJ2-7	TGTGCCAGCAGTTTAAGGGCAGGGGTCTACGAGCAGTACTTC	CASSLRAGVYEQYF
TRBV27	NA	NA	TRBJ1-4	TGTGCCAGCAGTTTTCGGCCAACGAGAAATGAAAAACTGTTTTTT	CASSFRPTRNEKLFF
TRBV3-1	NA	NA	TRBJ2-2	TGTGCCAGCAGCCAAGATGGAATAGGACTTAACACCGGGGAGCTGTTTTTT	CASSQDGIGLNTGELFF
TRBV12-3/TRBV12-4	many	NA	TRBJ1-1	TGTGCCAGCAGTTCCGGCAGGGGTGGTTCAAAAGCTTTCTTT	CASSSGRGGSKAFF
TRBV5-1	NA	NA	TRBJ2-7	TGCGCCAGCAGCCCGGGACTGGGCAACGAGCAGTACTTC	CASSPGLGNEQYF
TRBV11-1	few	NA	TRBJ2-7	TGTGCCAGCAGCTTAGTTGTCGGGGACACCCTCTCCTACGAGCAGTACTTC	CASSLVVGDTLSYEQYF
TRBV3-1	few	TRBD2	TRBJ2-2	TGTGCCAGCAGCCCACCCGGGACTAGTCTTACCGGGGAGCTGTTTTTT	CASSPPGTSLTGELFF
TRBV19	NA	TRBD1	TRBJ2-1	TGTGCCACCGGACAGGCGTCCTACAATGAGCAGTTCTTC	CATGQASYNEQFF
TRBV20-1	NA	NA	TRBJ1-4	TGCAGTGCTAGAGATTTAAGCCAGGTGGATGAAAAACTGTTTTTT	CSARDLSQVDEKLFF
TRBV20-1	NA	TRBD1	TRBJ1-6	TGCAGTGCTACCGGGACAGGGTTTACTTCACCCCTCCACTTT	CSATGTGFTSPLHF
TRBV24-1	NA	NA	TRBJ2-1	TGTGCCACCAGTGATGTAAGGGACGGTAACAATGAGCAGTTCTTC	CATSDVRDGNNEQFF
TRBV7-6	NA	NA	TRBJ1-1	TGTGCCAGTATCCCGGGAGGGGTGGACACTGAAGCTTTCTTT	CASIPGGVDTEAFF
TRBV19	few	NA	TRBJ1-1	TGTGCCAGTAGTATGTGGGCGTCGGACACTGAAGCTTTCTTT	CASSMWASDTEAFF
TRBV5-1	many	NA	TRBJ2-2	TGCGCCAGCAGCGTGTGGTCGAACACCGGGGAGCTGTTTTTT	CASSVWSNTGELFF
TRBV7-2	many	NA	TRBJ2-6	TGTGCCAGCAGCTTAGTGGGAGGCTCCTCTGGGGCCAACGTCCTGACTTTC	CASSLVGGSSGANVLTF
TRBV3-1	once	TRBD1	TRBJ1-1	TGTGCCAGCAGCCAAGACCCCAGGGGGCCCGCTTTCTTT	CASSQDPRGPAFF
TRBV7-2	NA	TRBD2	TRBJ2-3	TGTGCCAGCAGCTTAGGTGCGGGAGGGTCTAGCACAGATACGCAGTATTTT	CASSLGAGGSSTDTQYF
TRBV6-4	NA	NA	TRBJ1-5	TGTGCCAGCAGTGATGGACGGTCTAAGATACCCCAGCATTTT	CASSDGRSKIPQHF
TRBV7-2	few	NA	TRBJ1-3	TGTGCCAGCAGCCCCGGAGGGGTGACTGGAAACACCATATATTTT	CASSPGGVTGNTIYF
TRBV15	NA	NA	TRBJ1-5	TGTGCCACCAGCAGAGTAAAGAATAGCAATCAGCCCCAGCATTTT	CATSRVKNSNQPQHF
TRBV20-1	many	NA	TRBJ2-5	TGCAGTGCTAGAGATGAGCCCCAGTACTTC	CSARDEPQYF
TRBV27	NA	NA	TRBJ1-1	TGTGCCAGCAGTTCGAAGACACCGAACACTGAAGCTTTCTTT	CASSSKTPNTEAFF
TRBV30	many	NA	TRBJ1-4	TGTGCCTGGAGTGCCAGGAAAAATGAAAAACTGTTTTTT	CAWSARKNEKLFF
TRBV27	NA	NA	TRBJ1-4	TGTGCCAGCAGTTTAGTACCCGTCCCGGTAACTAATGAAAAACTGTTTTTT	CASSLVPVPVTNEKLFF
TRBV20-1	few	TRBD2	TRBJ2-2	TGCAGTGCTAGGACTAGCGGGACGAACCCTATCGTCACCGGGGAGCTGTTTTTT	CSARTSGTNPIVTGELFF